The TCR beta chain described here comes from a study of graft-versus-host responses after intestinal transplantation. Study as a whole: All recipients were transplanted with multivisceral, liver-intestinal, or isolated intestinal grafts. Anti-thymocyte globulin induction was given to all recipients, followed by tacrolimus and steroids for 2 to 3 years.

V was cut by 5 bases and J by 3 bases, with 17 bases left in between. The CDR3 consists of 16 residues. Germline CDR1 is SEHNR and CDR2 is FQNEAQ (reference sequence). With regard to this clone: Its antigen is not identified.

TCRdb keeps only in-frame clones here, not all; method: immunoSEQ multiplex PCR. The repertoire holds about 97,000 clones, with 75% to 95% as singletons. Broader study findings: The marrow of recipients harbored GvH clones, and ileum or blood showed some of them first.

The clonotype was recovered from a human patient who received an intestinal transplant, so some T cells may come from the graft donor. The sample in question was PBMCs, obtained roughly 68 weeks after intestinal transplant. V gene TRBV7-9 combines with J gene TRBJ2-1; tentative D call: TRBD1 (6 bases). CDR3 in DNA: TGTGCCAGCAGCGTAACCCAGGGGCCGAACTACAATGAGCAGTTCTTC. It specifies CASSVTQGPNYNEQFF.